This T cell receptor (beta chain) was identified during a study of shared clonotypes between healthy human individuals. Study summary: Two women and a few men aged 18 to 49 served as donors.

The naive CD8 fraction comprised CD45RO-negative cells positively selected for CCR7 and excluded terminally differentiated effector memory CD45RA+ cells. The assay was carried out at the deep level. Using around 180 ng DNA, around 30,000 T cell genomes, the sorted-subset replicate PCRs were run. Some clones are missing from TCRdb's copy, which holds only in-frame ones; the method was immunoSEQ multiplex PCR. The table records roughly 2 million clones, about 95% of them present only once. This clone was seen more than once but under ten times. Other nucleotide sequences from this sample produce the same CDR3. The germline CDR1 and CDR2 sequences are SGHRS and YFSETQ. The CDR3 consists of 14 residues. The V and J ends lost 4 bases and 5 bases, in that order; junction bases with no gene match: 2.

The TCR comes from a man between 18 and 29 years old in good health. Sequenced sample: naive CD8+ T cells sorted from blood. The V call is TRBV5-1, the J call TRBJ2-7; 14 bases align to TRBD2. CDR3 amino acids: CASSLGLAGDEQYF. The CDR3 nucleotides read TGCGCCAGCAGCCTGGGACTAGCGGGAGACGAGCAGTACTTC.